These 23 T cell receptor beta chains originate from one sample sequenced in a study of T cell changes during pregnancy in multiple sclerosis. Data came from immunoSEQ multiplex PCR; TCRdb stores just in-frame clones and leaves some out. Counted here are 110,000 or so clones, about 93% occurring once; the ten biggest clones make up 6.2%. The specimen comprised peripheral blood, sampled before pregnancy. These receptors originate from a female donor with multiple sclerosis, enrolled in a pregnancy study.

The chain couples TRBV25-1 to TRBJ2-2; 12 nucleotides agree with TRBD2. The CDR3 consists of 18 residues. CDR1 MGHDK and CDR2 SYGVNS come from the germline V gene. With 4 bases clipped from V and 3 bases from J, the junction kept 9 bases outside the gene matches. The CDR3 DNA reads as TGTGCCAGCAGTGTCCCGACTAGCGGGAGATCGGACACCGGGGAGCTGTTTTTT. As protein: CASSVPTSGRSDTGELFF. Combining the CDR3 with reference TRBV25-1 and TRBJ2-2 gives the whole variable domain EADIYQTPRYLVIGTGKKITLECSQTMGHDKMYWYQQDPGMELHLIHYSYGVNSTEKGDLSSESTVSRIRTEHFPLTLESARPSHTSQYLCASSVPTSGRSDTGELFFGEGSRLTVL.

This sequence joins TRBV15 and TRBJ1-2; D is possibly TRBD1 (6 bases). This CDR3 contains 14 residues. Germline assignment: CDR1 LNHNV and CDR2 YYDKDF (reference sequence). With 8 bases removed from V and 4 bases from J, the gap between germline ends came to 17 bases. The CDR3, as DNA: TGTGCCACCGGGATCAGGGGCCAAGGCTATGGCTACACCTTC. Translation: CATGIRGQGYGYTF.

V and J are TRBV10-3 and TRBJ2-7, with D possibly being TRBD2 (6 bases). V lost 4 bases and J 0 bases, leaving 13 bases between the germline ends. The CDR3 spans 15 residues. CDR1 is ENHRY and CDR2 is SYGVKD in the germline V gene. CDR3 sequence: CAISGGEFSSYEQYF. The DNA for the CDR3 is TGTGCCATCAGTGGGGGGGAATTTAGCTCCTACGAGCAGTACTTC.

The V call is TRBV7-2, the J call TRBJ2-7, with D possibly matching TRBD2 (6 bases). CDR1 is SGHTA, CDR2 FQGNSA, per germline. V lost 1 base, J lost 4 bases, and 11 bases lay in between. This CDR3 region has 14 residues. The CDR3 loop reads CASSLDRRGYEQYF. As DNA, the CDR3 is TGTGCCAGCAGCTTAGACAGGAGGGGATACGAGCAGTACTTC.

The V call is TRBV7-8, the J call TRBJ2-6, with 9 bases identical to TRBD1. Germline CDR1 SGHVS, CDR2 FQNEAQ. V lost 0 bases, J lost 0 bases, and 9 bases stayed unmatched. The CDR3 covers 20 residues. The CDR3: CASSLATGGYLDSGANVLTF. In nucleotides, the CDR3 is TGTGCCAGCAGCTTAGCAACAGGGGGCTATTTAGACTCTGGGGCCAACGTCCTGACTTTC.

This clone was seen only once. This chain joins TRBV7-8 and TRBJ2-7; 11 nucleotides agree with TRBD2. V lost 6 bases and J lost 4; bases outside the gene matches: 8. Germline-derived CDR1 and CDR2 are SGHVS and FQNEAQ. This CDR3 comprises 15 residues. CDR3 sequence: CASSPLAGGRYEQYF. CDR3 nucleotides: TGTGCCAGCAGTCCCCTAGCGGGGGGCCGTTACGAGCAGTACTTC. Combining the CDR3 with reference TRBV7-8 and TRBJ2-7 gives the whole variable domain GAGVSQSPRYKVAKRGQDVALRCDPISGHVSLFWYQQALGQGPEFLTYFQNEAQLDKSGLPSDRFFAERPEGSVSTLKIQRTQQEDSAVYLCASSPLAGGRYEQYFGPGTRLTVT.

This chain connects TRBV15 to TRBJ1-6; D remains ambiguous. This CDR3 region has 14 residues. V shed 0 bases and J shed 12 bases, with 12 bases lying between them. Germline V gives CDR1 LNHNV, CDR2 YYDKDF (reference sequence). The CDR3 sequence is CATSRDPALLPLHF. The CDR3 nucleotides read TGTGCCACCAGCAGAGATCCCGCGCTCTTACCCCTCCACTTT.

This sequence joins TRBV2 and TRBJ1-2, with 7 bases identical to TRBD1. V was clipped by 2 bases and J by 4 bases; unmatched bases: 4. From germline, CDR1 is SNHLY and CDR2 FYNNEI. The CDR3 has 14 residues. CDR3 loop: CASSERGRAYGYTF. The CDR3 DNA follows: TGTGCCAGCAGTGAAAGGGGGCGCGCCTATGGCTACACCTTC.

The chain is built from TRBV9 and TRBJ2-1; the D gene is possibly TRBD2 (6 bases). V lost 0 bases and J lost 7, with 17 bases in between. This CDR3 comprises 16 residues. Germline lookup yields CDR1 SGDLS and CDR2 YYNGEE. CDR3 sequence (DNA): TGTGCCAGCAGCGTAGGTTTGCGAAGGAGGGAGAATGAGCAGTTCTTC. Its protein is CASSVGLRRRENEQFF. Filled out from reference TRBV9 and TRBJ2-1, the complete variable domain reads DSGVTQTPKHLITATGQRVTLRCSPRSGDLSVYWYQQSLDQGLQFLIQYYNGEERAKGNILERFSAQQFPDLHSELNLSSLELGDSALYFCASSVGLRRRENEQFFGPGTRLTVL.

The J gene is TRBJ2-1, the V gene TRBV27; 7 nucleotides align to TRBD2. The CDR3 is 18 amino acids. With 4 bases clipped from V and 0 bases from J, the junction kept 12 bases outside the gene matches. Germline CDR1 reads MNHEY; CDR2 reads SMNVEV (reference sequence). The CDR3 here is CASSSSVLAGHSYNEQFF. CDR3 nucleotide sequence: TGTGCCAGCAGTTCCTCCGTATTAGCGGGTCACTCCTACAATGAGCAGTTCTTC.

The genes are TRBV5-1 and TRBJ2-7; possible D gene TRBD2, 5 bases. Germline CDR1 is SGHRS and CDR2 is YFSETQ. V lost 4 bases to trimming and J lost 0 bases, with 20 bases between them. This CDR3 has 17 residues. The CDR3 here is CASSPAIAPGSSYEQYF. The CDR3 DNA follows: TGCGCCAGCAGCCCCGCTATTGCCCCGGGGAGCTCCTACGAGCAGTACTTC.

This rearrangement joins TRBV28 to TRBJ2-2; D not resolved. The V and J ends lost 3 bases and 10 bases respectively, with 9 bases between them. The CDR3 is 12 residues long. In germline, CDR1 is MDHEN, CDR2 SYDVKM. This CDR3 reads CASSLIRQELFF. The CDR3 nucleotides are TGTGCCAGCAGTTTGATCCGACAGGAGCTGTTTTTT.

This chain uses TRBV5-4 with TRBJ1-2; D perhaps matches TRBD1 (5 bases). Germline values: CDR1 SGHNT, CDR2 YYREEE (reference sequence). CDR3 length: 17 residues. V lost 5 bases and J 8 bases, leaving 28 bases between the germline ends. The CDR3 protein is CASRGPGAVGGRGGYTF. CDR3 DNA: TGTGCCAGCAGGGGTCCCGGGGCAGTAGGAGGGAGGGGAGGCTACACCTTC.

This chain links TRBV5-1 with TRBJ1-3, with D perhaps matching TRBD1 (6 bases). This CDR3 has 15 amino acids. The germline CDR1 and CDR2 sequences are SGHRS and YFSETQ. V was shortened by 1 base and J by 0 bases, with 8 bases between the two germline ends. Here the CDR3 reads CASSLTGLSGNTIYF. The CDR3 coding sequence is TGCGCCAGCAGCTTGACAGGGCTCTCTGGAAACACCATATATTTT.

The CDR3 loop is CASSYSRQNLYEQYF. The CDR3 coding sequence is TGTGCCAGCAGTTACTCGAGGCAGAACCTTTACGAGCAGTACTTC. V and J are TRBV6-5 and TRBJ2-7; D is unresolved. The CDR3 covers 15 residues. Germline CDR1 reads MNHEY; CDR2 reads SVGAGI. Trimming pared 0 bases from V and 4 bases from J, leaving 13 bases between.

The chain links TRBV27 to TRBJ2-2; 9 bases agree with TRBD2. Germline trimming cut 5 bases from V and 5 bases from J; bases unmatched to any gene: 12. Looked up from germline, CDR1 is MNHEY and CDR2 is SMNVEV (reference sequence). The CDR3 runs 17 residues. The chain's CDR3 is CASSKRGAGGWTGELFF. The DNA for the CDR3 is TGTGCCAGCAGTAAGCGAGGGGCGGGAGGGTGGACCGGGGAGCTGTTTTTT.

The chain carries TRBV6-5 and TRBJ2-7, with a possible D match to TRBD1 (6 bases). The CDR3 is 12 amino acids. Germline values: CDR1 MNHEY, CDR2 SVGAGI. The ends were cut back, 5 bases at V and 4 bases at J, with 9 bases in the middle. The chain's CDR3 is CASSVQGYEQYF. In DNA, the CDR3 is TGTGCCAGCAGTGTACAGGGTTACGAGCAGTACTTC.

This chain joins TRBV9 and TRBJ2-3; D not resolved. Germline-derived CDR1 and CDR2 are SGDLS and YYNGEE. CDR3 length equals 14 residues. V was pared by 3 bases and J by 0 bases, with 8 bases between. The CDR3 region is CASSGSWSTDTQYF. The CDR3 DNA reads as TGTGCCAGCAGCGGCAGTTGGAGCACAGATACGCAGTATTTT.

The chain links TRBV19 to TRBJ2-1; 15 nucleotides line up with TRBD2. Germline loops: CDR1 LNHDA, CDR2 SQIVND (reference sequence). J lost 6 bases, V lost 7 bases, and 4 bases had no gene match. The CDR3 covers 15 residues. The CDR3 nucleotides are TGTGCCAGTAACAAGGGACTAGCGGGGGGCAATGAGCAGTTCTTC. Translating it yields CASNKGLAGGNEQFF. The full variable domain, its missing parts supplied by reference TRBV19 and TRBJ2-1, is DGGITQSPKYLFRKEGQNVTLSCEQNLNHDAMYWYRQDPGQGLRLIYYSQIVNDFQKGDIAEGYSVSREKKESFPLTVTSAQKNPTAFYLCASNKGLAGGNEQFFGPGTRLTVL.

The V gene is TRBV5-5, the J gene TRBJ1-5; 9 bases line up with TRBD1. CDR3 length: 17 residues. CDR1 and CDR2 from the germline V gene are SGHKS and YYEKEE (reference sequence). Trimming at V came to 3 bases and at J to 2 bases, leaving 9 bases not matched to a gene. The CDR3 reads CASSSGTGSRRNQPQHF. The CDR3, as DNA: TGTGCCAGCAGCTCAGGGACAGGGAGTCGTCGCAATCAGCCCCAGCATTTT.

This clone came up once. The V gene is TRBV27, the J gene TRBJ1-4; D is possibly TRBD1 (6 bases). The CDR3 extends over 15 amino acids. The germline V gene has CDR1 MNHEY and CDR2 SMNVEV (reference sequence). V was shortened by 5 bases and J by 8 bases, with 18 bases between the two germline ends. The CDR3 region is CASSPSQGLGEKLFF. The CDR3 coding sequence is TGTGCCAGCAGTCCCAGCCAGGGGCTAGGGGAAAAACTGTTTTTT. The variable domain in full, with the rest retrieved from reference TRBV27 and TRBJ1-4, is EAQVTQNPRYLITVTGKKLTVTCSQNMNHEYMSWYRQDPGLGLRQIYYSMNVEVTDKGDVPEGYKVSRKEKRNFPLILESPSPNQTSLYFCASSPSQGLGEKLFFGSGTQLSVL.

The chain couples TRBV10-3 to TRBJ1-4, with D unresolved. CDR1 and CDR2 (germline): ENHRY, SYGVKD. The CDR3 is made up of 12 amino acids. V lost 2 bases to trimming and J lost 7 bases, with 5 bases between them. CDR3 protein: CAISEPGEKLFF. CDR3 sequence (DNA): TGTGCCATCAGTGAGCCGGGTGAAAAACTGTTTTTT.

This rearrangement joins TRBV28 to TRBJ1-1, with D possibly matching TRBD1 (5 bases). V lost 6 bases, J lost 5 bases, and 16 bases lay in between. The CDR3 has 14 residues. The germline V gene encodes CDR1 MDHEN and CDR2 SYDVKM. The CDR3 DNA follows: TGTGCCAGCAGACCCGGCGGGGGAGTTACTGAAGCTTTCTTT. Encoded protein: CASRPGGGVTEAFF.